What follows are 13 T cell receptor beta chains derived from one specimen sequenced in a study of blood T cell repertoires in COVID-19. Profiling relied on immunoSEQ multiplex PCR, and the TCRdb table lists in-frame clones only, not all of them. The table includes about 130,000 clones, roughly 80% detected once. The sequencing sample was made of peripheral blood. These TCRs come from a woman between 25 and 40 years old who had recovered from COVID-19.

The chain combines TRBV4-1 with TRBJ2-2; 7 bases are a match to TRBD1. Germline trimming cut 2 bases from V and 6 bases from J; bases unmatched to any gene: 6. Germline assignment: CDR1 MGHRA and CDR2 YSYEKL. CDR3 length: 15 residues. The CDR3 is CASSQTRQGAGELFF. CDR3 coding DNA: TGCGCCAGCAGCCAAACCCGACAGGGCGCCGGGGAGCTGTTTTTT.

V gene TRBV5-1 combines with J gene TRBJ1-1; D gene uncertain. The V gene's germline CDR1 is SGHRS and CDR2 YFSETQ. The CDR3 sequence is 14 residues long. V lost 2 bases, J lost 1 base, and 9 bases lay in between. The CDR3 DNA reads as TGCGCCAGCAGCTTTCGGGGAACGAACACTGAAGCTTTCTTT. The encoded protein is CASSFRGTNTEAFF.

The genes are TRBV27 and TRBJ1-1; the D gene is possibly TRBD1 (6 bases). The V end was cut by 2 bases, the J end by 10 bases, with 11 bases between. CDR1 and CDR2 from the germline V gene are MNHEY and SMNVEV (reference sequence). The CDR3 has 12 residues. The CDR3 protein is CASSLTQGRAFF. In DNA, the CDR3 is TGTGCCAGCAGTTTAACACAGGGTCGAGCTTTCTTT.

This chain links TRBV7-3 with TRBJ1-1; possible D gene TRBD1, 6 bases. The CDR3 is made up of 15 amino acids. V was pared by 2 bases and J by 1 base, with 11 bases between. Germline values: CDR1 SGHTA, CDR2 FQGTGA. In nucleotides, the CDR3 is TGTGCCAGCAGCTTACAGGGGATAGAGAACACTGAAGCTTTCTTT. Its protein product is CASSLQGIENTEAFF. Drawing the rest from reference TRBV7-3 and TRBJ1-1, the complete variable domain is GAGVSQTPSNKVTEKGKYVELRCDPISGHTALYWYRQSLGQGPEFLIYFQGTGAADDSGLPNDRFFAVRPEGSVSTLKIQRTERGDSAVYLCASSLQGIENTEAFFGQGTRLTVV.

This chain links TRBV6-1 with TRBJ1-5; D is uncertain. The CDR3 extends over 14 amino acids. The germline V gene has CDR1 MNHNS and CDR2 SASEGT. The V gene lost 1 base and the J gene lost 8 bases, with 12 bases spanning the gap. CDR3 nucleotide sequence: TGTGCCAGCAGTGAAGGGCTGGTCCCAAAGCCCCAGCATTTT. Protein sequence: CASSEGLVPKPQHF.

The CDR3 sequence is CASSVLAGGVNGELFF. The CDR3 bases are TGTGCCAGTAGTGTTCTAGCGGGGGGAGTGAACGGGGAGCTGTTTTTT. The chain carries TRBV19 and TRBJ2-2, with 11 bases fitting TRBD2. Germline CDR1 LNHDA, CDR2 SQIVND (reference sequence). The CDR3 is 16 residues long. The ends lost 5 bases at V and 7 bases at J; junction bases unmatched: 9. Using reference TRBV19 and TRBJ2-2 for the parts outside the CDR3, the full variable domain is DGGITQSPKYLFRKEGQNVTLSCEQNLNHDAMYWYRQDPGQGLRLIYYSQIVNDFQKGDIAEGYSVSREKKESFPLTVTSAQKNPTAFYLCASSVLAGGVNGELFFGEGSRLTVL.

The chain has TRBV3-1 (or the pseudogene TRBV3-2) and TRBJ2-6; D gene ambiguous. The germline gives CDR1 LGHDT, CDR2 YNNKEL (reference sequence). The CDR3 has 18 residues. Deletions cut 1 base from V and 0 bases from J, with 13 bases between. In DNA form, the CDR3 reads TGTGCCAGCAGCCAAGGGGCATCGGCCGGCTCTGGGGCCAACGTCCTGACTTTC. As protein: CASSQGASAGSGANVLTF.

This sequence joins TRBV5-1 and TRBJ2-3, with 8 positions matching TRBD2. Germline CDR1 SGHRS, CDR2 YFSETQ. The CDR3 spans 15 residues. V shed 7 bases, J shed 5 bases, and the junction held 12 bases outside the gene matches. The CDR3 DNA reads TGCGCCAGCGGTTTGGGCGGGGGGCCAGTAGATACGCAGTATTTT. It translates to CASGLGGGPVDTQYF.

The chain employs TRBV3-1 (or the pseudogene TRBV3-2) and TRBJ1-1, with a possible D match to TRBD1 (5 bases). Per germline, CDR1 LGHDT and CDR2 YNNKEL (reference sequence). The CDR3 consists of 14 residues. V was pared by 0 bases and J by 4 bases, with 9 bases between. DNA for the CDR3: TGTGCCAGCAGCCAAGATCAGGGCAGCACTGAAGCTTTCTTT. Translated: CASSQDQGSTEAFF.

This sequence joins TRBV27 and TRBJ2-5; TRBD1 might be the D (5 bases). Trimming took 0 bases from V and 5 from J, leaving 10 bases between them. Germline CDR1 and CDR2: MNHEY and SMNVEV (reference sequence). The CDR3 length is 14 residues. CDR3 amino acids: CASSLSGVRETQYF. In DNA, the CDR3 is TGTGCCAGCAGTTTATCAGGGGTTAGGGAGACCCAGTACTTC.

The chain joins TRBV27 to TRBJ1-6; 7 bases fit TRBD1. In germline, CDR1 is MNHEY, CDR2 SMNVEV (reference sequence). The CDR3 consists of 14 residues. The V gene end was trimmed by 5 bases and the J gene end by 9 bases; junction bases not matched to a gene: 7. CDR3 coding DNA: TGTGCCAGCAGTCCGGGACAGAGGAGTTCACCCCTCCACTTT. Translating gives CASSPGQRSSPLHF.

The chain combines TRBV11-3 with TRBJ2-7, with no clear D. The V gene's germline CDR1 is SGHNT and CDR2 YENEEA. The CDR3 loop spans 13 amino acids. The V gene lost 3 bases and the J gene lost 5 bases, with 11 bases spanning the gap. This chain's CDR3 is CASSLAQHHEQYF. The CDR3 nucleotides read TGTGCCAGCAGCTTGGCCCAACACCACGAGCAGTACTTC. Complete variable domain (other parts from reference TRBV11-3 and TRBJ2-7): EAGVVQSPRYKIIEKKQPVAFWCNPISGHNTLYWYLQNLGQGPELLIRYENEEAVDDSQLPKDRFSAERLKGVDSTLKIQPAELGDSAVYLCASSLAQHHEQYFGPGTRLTVT.

Many counts were recorded for this clone. The rearrangement joins TRBV6-4 to TRBJ2-1, with TRBD2 as a possible D gene (5 bases). Germline V lookup: CDR1 MRHNA, CDR2 SNTAGT. The CDR3 is made up of 18 amino acids. The V end was cut by 3 bases, the J end by 1 base, with 19 bases between. CDR3 region: CASSDVVGAEGSYNEQFF. CDR3 nucleotides: TGTGCCAGCAGTGATGTGGTAGGAGCTGAGGGTTCCTACAATGAGCAGTTCTTC.